The T cell receptor (beta chain) under discussion was sequenced for a study of Ad26.COV2.S vaccination and SARS-CoV-2 variants. This clone appeared a single time. Sequenced by immunoSEQ multiplex PCR; TCRdb stores in-frame clones only, minus some. The sample holds around 450,000 clones; roughly 89% are singletons and the top ten take over 2.5%. The germline V gene has CDR1 SGDLS and CDR2 YYNGEE. The length of the CDR3 is 14 residues. Between the trimmed V and J ends, which lost 7 bases and 1 base, there was a span of 14 bases. Treatment noted: some 20 received Ad26.COV2.S at low or high dose, single or two shots; about 5 received placebo; per-sample allocation not given. Specimens were obtained on day 63 following the first vaccine or placebo injection.

The genes are TRBV9 and TRBJ1-2; tentatively, D is TRBD1 (5 bases). The sequencing used peripheral blood, collected in a trial of Ad26.COV2.S vaccine versus placebo. The receptor's source is a person between 18 and 65 years old who received the Ad26.COV2.S COVID-19 vaccine or a placebo. CDR3 in DNA: TGTGCCAGCGCGGGGGTGGATGTTAACTATGGCTACACCTTC. Residues: CASAGVDVNYGYTF.